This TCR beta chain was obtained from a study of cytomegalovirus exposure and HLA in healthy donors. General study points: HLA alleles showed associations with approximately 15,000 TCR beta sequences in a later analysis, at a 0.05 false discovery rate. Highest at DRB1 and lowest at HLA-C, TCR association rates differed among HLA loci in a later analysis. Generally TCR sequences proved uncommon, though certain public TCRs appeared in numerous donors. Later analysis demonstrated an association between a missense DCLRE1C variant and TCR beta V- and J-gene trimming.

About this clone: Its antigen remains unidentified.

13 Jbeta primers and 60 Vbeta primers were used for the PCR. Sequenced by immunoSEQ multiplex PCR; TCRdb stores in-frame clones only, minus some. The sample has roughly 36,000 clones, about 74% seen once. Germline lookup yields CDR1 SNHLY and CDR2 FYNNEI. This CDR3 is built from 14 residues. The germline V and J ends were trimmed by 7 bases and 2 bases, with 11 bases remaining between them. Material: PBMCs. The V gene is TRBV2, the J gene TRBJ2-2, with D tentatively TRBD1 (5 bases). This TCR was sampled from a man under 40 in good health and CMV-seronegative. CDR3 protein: CASNIRDNTGELFF. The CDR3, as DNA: TGTGCCAGCAATATCAGGGATAACACCGGGGAGCTGTTTTTT.